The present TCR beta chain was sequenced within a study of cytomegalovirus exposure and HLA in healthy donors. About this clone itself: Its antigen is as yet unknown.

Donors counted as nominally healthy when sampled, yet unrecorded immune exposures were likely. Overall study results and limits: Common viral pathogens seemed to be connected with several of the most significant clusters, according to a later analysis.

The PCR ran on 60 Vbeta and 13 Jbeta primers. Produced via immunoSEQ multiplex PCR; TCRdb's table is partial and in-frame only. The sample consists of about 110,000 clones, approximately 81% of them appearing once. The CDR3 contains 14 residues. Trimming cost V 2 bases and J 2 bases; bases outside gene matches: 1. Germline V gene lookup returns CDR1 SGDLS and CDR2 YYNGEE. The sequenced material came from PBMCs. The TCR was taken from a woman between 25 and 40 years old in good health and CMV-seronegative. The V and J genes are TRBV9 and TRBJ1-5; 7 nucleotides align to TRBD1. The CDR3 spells CASSVGTGNQPQHF. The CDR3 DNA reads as TGTGCCAGCAGCGTCGGGACAGGCAATCAGCCCCAGCATTTT.